A selection of T cell receptor beta chains follows, all from one sample in a study of T cell repertoires in cytomegalovirus infection. Each CDR3 protein gets one entry after TCRdb re-called the reads with MiXCR. Of about 260,000 distinct CDR3 sequences listed, roughly 13% were seen once; the top ten hold around 8.8%. Sequenced: PBMCs. These receptors were collected from a human donor in good health (CMV status not recorded). Some clones in this sample may be carry-over from other donors' samples. The CDR3 runs from the conserved cysteine through the conserved F or W. The D gene is left open where the match is weak. Part of the rows lack a size; the others show once, few, many or a class for expanded clones.

J gene,D gene,clone size,V gene,CDR3 protein,CDR3 DNA
TRBJ2-3,NA,NA,TRBV18,CASSRATDTQYF,TGTGCCAGCTCAAGAGCCACAGATACGCAGTATTTT
TRBJ2-1,TRBD2,NA,TRBV28,CASSPRGAKFF,TGTGCCAGCAGCCCGCGGGGGGCCAAGTTCTTC
TRBJ1-2,NA,many,TRBV11-2,CASSPSNLDYGYTF,TGTGCCAGCAGCCCGTCGAATTTGGACTATGGCTACACCTTC
TRBJ1-1,NA,NA,TRBV19,CASSIRVGGTEAFF,TGTGCCAGTAGTATACGGGTCGGGGGGACTGAAGCTTTCTTT
TRBJ2-5,NA,NA,TRBV20-1,CSLRHSQLRKETQYF,TGCAGTTTAAGGCACAGCCAACTAAGAAAAGAGACCCAGTACTTC
TRBJ2-2,NA,many,TRBV6-1,CASSEISGGGTGELFF,TGTGCCAGCAGTGAAATTTCCGGGGGTGGGACCGGGGAGCTGTTTTTT
TRBJ2-7,TRBD2,few,TRBV12-3/TRBV12-4,CANSTTSGSNEQYF,TGTGCCAACAGCACAACTAGCGGGAGCAACGAGCAGTACTTC
TRBJ1-1,NA,few,TRBV29-1,CSVGVVMNTEAFF,TGCAGCGTTGGGGTAGTCATGAACACTGAAGCTTTCTTT
TRBJ2-4,NA,few,TRBV29-1,CSVEDQGGLAKNIQYF,TGCAGCGTTGAAGATCAGGGTGGACTAGCCAAAAACATTCAGTACTTC
TRBJ1-6,NA,NA,TRBV14,CASTPGGVSPLHF,TGTGCCAGCACCCCCGGGGGGGTCTCACCCCTCCACTTT
TRBJ2-7,TRBD2,NA,TRBV7-3,CASSLSPGGPYEQYF,TGTGCCAGCAGCTTATCGCCGGGAGGACCCTACGAGCAGTACTTC
TRBJ1-4,NA,few,TRBV20-1,CSANGFDEKLFF,TGCAGCGCAAACGGGTTCGATGAAAAACTGTTTTTT
TRBJ1-1,NA,many,TRBV6-5,CASSYQGRGAEAFF,TGTGCCAGCAGTTACCAGGGGCGAGGGGCTGAAGCTTTCTTT
TRBJ2-2,NA,many,TRBV7-8,CASSLAAVNTGELFF,TGTGCCAGCAGCTTAGCGGCAGTGAACACCGGGGAGCTGTTTTTT
TRBJ1-4,TRBD1,many,TRBV28,CASSEGGAGEKLFF,TGTGCCAGCAGTGAAGGGGGCGCGGGGGAAAAACTGTTTTTT
TRBJ2-5,TRBD2,NA,TRBV6-1,CASREAGVETQYF,TGTGCCAGCAGAGAAGCGGGAGTAGAGACCCAGTACTTC
TRBJ2-1,TRBD2,few,TRBV7-2,CASSGNSGRYNEQFF,TGTGCCAGCAGCGGTAATAGCGGGAGGTACAATGAGCAGTTCTTC
TRBJ2-3,NA,few,TRBV6-6,CASSYSAAQYF,TGTGCCAGCAGTTACTCGGCTGCGCAGTATTTT
TRBJ1-2,NA,many,TRBV7-8,CASSSLTEGQGGYTF,TGTGCCAGCAGCTCGCTTACGGAGGGCCAAGGAGGCTACACCTTC
TRBJ1-4,NA,NA,TRBV20-1,CSVRGAKGEKLFF,TGCAGTGTTAGGGGAGCCAAGGGTGAAAAACTGTTTTTT
TRBJ2-6,TRBD1,NA,TRBV19,CASSTWTGISGANVLTF,TGTGCCAGTAGTACTTGGACAGGGATCTCTGGGGCCAACGTCCTGACTTTC
TRBJ2-3,TRBD2,few,TRBV7-2,CASSPSGRVRDTQYF,TGTGCCAGCAGCCCTAGCGGGAGGGTGAGGGATACGCAGTATTTT
TRBJ1-5,TRBD1,NA,TRBV20-1,CSARVGQGIQPQHF,TGCAGTGCTAGAGTCGGACAGGGAATCCAGCCCCAGCATTTT
TRBJ2-3,NA,few,TRBV15,CATSTLLGRGTDTQYF,TGTGCCACCAGCACCTTACTCGGACGAGGCACAGATACGCAGTATTTT
TRBJ2-1,NA,NA,TRBV2,CASTETGIGNNEQFF,TGTGCCAGCACGGAGACAGGTATCGGCAACAATGAGCAGTTCTTC
TRBJ1-1,NA,few,TRBV29-1,CSARGGLYTEAFF,TGCAGCGCGAGGGGAGGGCTCTACACTGAAGCTTTCTTT
TRBJ1-2,NA,many,TRBV7-9,CASSLEGYGYTF,TGTGCCAGCAGCTTAGAGGGGTATGGCTACACCTTC
TRBJ2-5,NA,few,TRBV19,CASSRAFQETQYF,TGTGCCAGTAGTAGGGCTTTCCAAGAGACCCAGTACTTC
TRBJ1-3,NA,many,TRBV7-9,CASITFGAPGNTIYF,TGTGCCAGCATCACCTTTGGGGCGCCTGGAAACACCATATATTTT
TRBJ1-4,NA,many,TRBV7-2,CASSLARVANEKLFF,TGTGCCAGCAGCTTAGCCAGGGTAGCTAATGAAAAACTGTTTTTT
TRBJ2-1,TRBD2,NA,TRBV6-6,CASSFATSGGASGYNEQFF,TGTGCCAGCAGTTTCGCGACTAGCGGGGGCGCCTCGGGCTACAATGAGCAGTTCTTC
TRBJ2-2,NA,NA,TRBV15,CATSGARRNTGELFF,TGTGCCACCAGCGGTGCTCGGAGGAACACCGGGGAGCTGTTTTTT
TRBJ1-1,NA,many,TRBV7-9,CASSAGGRALAEAFF,TGTGCCAGCAGCGCCGGGGGCAGGGCACTCGCTGAAGCTTTCTTT
TRBJ1-2,NA,many,TRBV2,CASSEVGAANYGYTF,TGTGCCAGCAGTGAAGTTGGGGCTGCTAACTATGGCTACACCTTC
TRBJ2-2,NA,many,TRBV7-2,CASSTTGTGELFF,TGTGCCAGCAGCACCACAGGGACCGGGGAGCTGTTTTTT
TRBJ2-3,NA,many,TRBV20-1,CSAHGGATGDTQYF,TGCAGTGCTCACGGGGGGGCGACAGGGGATACGCAGTATTTT
TRBJ1-1,NA,NA,TRBV2,CASRARALNTEAFF,TGTGCCAGCAGGGCCCGGGCTTTGAACACTGAAGCTTTCTTT
TRBJ2-1,NA,few,TRBV6-2/TRBV6-3,CASSFFAGTGDNEQFF,TGTGCCAGCAGTTTCTTCGCCGGGACGGGCGACAATGAGCAGTTCTTC
TRBJ2-1,NA,NA,TRBV7-9,CASSLAPGSNEQFF,TGTGCCAGCAGCTTAGCTCCCGGGAGCAATGAGCAGTTCTTC
TRBJ2-1,NA,many,TRBV6-2/TRBV6-3,CASSYSMLLNNEQFF,TGTGCCAGCAGTTACTCGATGTTACTAAACAATGAGCAGTTCTTC
TRBJ2-4,TRBD2,many,TRBV7-2,CASSPVTAGVNIQYF,TGTGCCAGCAGCCCGGTGACGGCGGGGGTGAACATTCAGTACTTC
TRBJ1-6,NA,many,TRBV7-3,CASSLTSASPLHF,TGTGCCAGCAGCTTGACAAGCGCGTCACCCCTCCACTTT